A selection of T cell receptor beta chains follows, all from one sample in a study of cytomegalovirus exposure and HLA in healthy donors. Some clones are missing from TCRdb's copy, which holds only in-frame ones; the method was immunoSEQ multiplex PCR. The table records about 83,000 clones, more than 80% of them present only once. The sequenced sample was PBMCs. These receptors all come from a woman aged 25 to 39 in good health and CMV-seronegative. The CDR3 runs from the conserved cysteine through the conserved F or W. The order of the fields is V gene, J gene, D gene, clone size, CDR3 DNA, CDR3 protein. The D gene is left open where the match is weak. Size is omitted from some rows. Given values are once, few, many or a class for expanded clones.

V gene: TRBV19; J gene: TRBJ2-6; D gene: NA; clone size: NA; CDR3 DNA: TGTGCCAGTAAGGTTTCAGGTACCCGGGCCAACGTCCTGACTTTC; CDR3 protein: CASKVSGTRANVLTF
V gene: TRBV7-5; J gene: TRBJ2-4; D gene: NA; clone size: NA; CDR3 DNA: TGTGCCAGAAGCTTGGGACTAGCGGGAGGTGCCAAAAACATTCAGTACTTC; CDR3 protein: CARSLGLAGGAKNIQYF
V gene: TRBV6-6; J gene: TRBJ1-4; D gene: NA; clone size: once; CDR3 DNA: TGTGCCAGCAGTTATGGCTTAACTAATGAAAAACTGTTTTTT; CDR3 protein: CASSYGLTNEKLFF
V gene: TRBV28; J gene: TRBJ2-7; D gene: NA; clone size: NA; CDR3 DNA: TGTGCCAGCAGTTTACCCCCCTCCGAGCAGTACTTC; CDR3 protein: CASSLPPSEQYF
V gene: TRBV5-6; J gene: TRBJ2-7; D gene: TRBD1; clone size: NA; CDR3 DNA: TGTGCCGGAGGACAGGGGCCCTACGAGCAGTACTTC; CDR3 protein: CAGGQGPYEQYF
V gene: TRBV12-2; J gene: TRBJ2-1; D gene: NA; clone size: NA; CDR3 DNA: TGTGCAAGTCGCTTAGGCCAGGTAGGGACTAGCGGGAGTTGTGAGCAGTTCTTC; CDR3 protein: CASRLGQVGTSGSCEQFF
V gene: TRBV25-1; J gene: TRBJ2-3; D gene: TRBD1; clone size: NA; CDR3 DNA: TGTGCCAGCGGCCCCCAGGGGGCAGATACGCAGTATTTT; CDR3 protein: CASGPQGADTQYF
V gene: TRBV9; J gene: TRBJ2-3; D gene: TRBD2; clone size: NA; CDR3 DNA: TGTGCCAGCAGCGTAGGGACTAGCGGGACTTTTACAGATACGCAGTATTTT; CDR3 protein: CASSVGTSGTFTDTQYF
V gene: TRBV6-6; J gene: TRBJ2-2; D gene: NA; clone size: NA; CDR3 DNA: TGTGCCAGCAGCCCGCACGACAGGTACACCGGGGAGCTGTTTTTT; CDR3 protein: CASSPHDRYTGELFF
V gene: TRBV15; J gene: TRBJ1-5; D gene: NA; clone size: NA; CDR3 DNA: TGTGCCACCAGCTCCCCTACGAGGAATCAGCCCCAGCATTTT; CDR3 protein: CATSSPTRNQPQHF
V gene: TRBV30; J gene: TRBJ2-1; D gene: NA; clone size: once; CDR3 DNA: TGTGCCTGGAGTCTATACAATGAGCAGTTCTTC; CDR3 protein: CAWSLYNEQFF
V gene: TRBV28; J gene: TRBJ2-3; D gene: NA; clone size: once; CDR3 DNA: TGTGCCAGCGTACAGGGTTGGACAGATACGCAGTATTTT; CDR3 protein: CASVQGWTDTQYF
V gene: TRBV6-5; J gene: TRBJ2-2; D gene: NA; clone size: few; CDR3 DNA: TGTGCCAGCAGCCCGGAGCGGGTCACCGGGGAGCTGTTTTTT; CDR3 protein: CASSPERVTGELFF
V gene: TRBV5-1; J gene: TRBJ2-3; D gene: TRBD2; clone size: NA; CDR3 DNA: TGCGCCAGCAGCCCCCCCAGCGGGGGGGGAGATACGCAGTATTTT; CDR3 protein: CASSPPSGGGDTQYF
V gene: TRBV4-1; J gene: TRBJ1-1; D gene: TRBD1; clone size: few; CDR3 DNA: TGCGCCAGCAGCCTAGGACAGGGGGCTTCGACTGAAGCTTTCTTT; CDR3 protein: CASSLGQGASTEAFF
V gene: TRBV14; J gene: TRBJ2-1; D gene: TRBD1; clone size: NA; CDR3 DNA: TGTGCCAGCAGCCACAGACAGGGAGACTATGAGCAGTTCTTC; CDR3 protein: CASSHRQGDYEQFF
V gene: TRBV5-6; J gene: TRBJ1-4; D gene: NA; clone size: NA; CDR3 DNA: TGTGCCAGCAGCTTGGTCCCGGGTGCAACTAATGAAAAACTGTTTTTT; CDR3 protein: CASSLVPGATNEKLFF
V gene: TRBV28; J gene: TRBJ1-5; D gene: TRBD1; clone size: NA; CDR3 DNA: TGTGCCAACAGTCGTTTCAGGGGGAGCAATCAGCCCCAGCATTTT; CDR3 protein: CANSRFRGSNQPQHF
V gene: TRBV15; J gene: TRBJ1-2; D gene: TRBD1; clone size: NA; CDR3 DNA: TGTGCCACCAGCAGAGATCGCATCAACAGGGGAGGCGGCTACACCTTC; CDR3 protein: CATSRDRINRGGGYTF
V gene: TRBV9; J gene: TRBJ1-2; D gene: NA; clone size: NA; CDR3 DNA: TGTGCCAGCAGCCCGGGGGGGGGCCCCGAGGGAGGTGGCTACACCTTC; CDR3 protein: CASSPGGGPEGGGYTF
V gene: TRBV2; J gene: TRBJ2-1; D gene: TRBD2; clone size: NA; CDR3 DNA: TGTGCCAGCAGTCCACTTCTAGCGGGAGGTCTGAATGAGCAGTTCTTC; CDR3 protein: CASSPLLAGGLNEQFF
V gene: TRBV2; J gene: TRBJ1-1; D gene: TRBD1; clone size: NA; CDR3 DNA: TGTGCCACGGGACAGGGGATGAACACTGAAGCTTTCTTT; CDR3 protein: CATGQGMNTEAFF
V gene: TRBV28; J gene: TRBJ2-4; D gene: TRBD1; clone size: NA; CDR3 DNA: TGTGCCAGCAGTTTCGGGACAGGGCTGAACATTCAGTACTTC; CDR3 protein: CASSFGTGLNIQYF
V gene: TRBV13; J gene: TRBJ2-1; D gene: TRBD2; clone size: NA; CDR3 DNA: TGTGCCAGCAGCACCAATCGACCAAGGACTAGCGGGTTAAGCTCCTACAATGAGCAGTTCTTC; CDR3 protein: CASSTNRPRTSGLSSYNEQFF
V gene: TRBV2; J gene: TRBJ2-3; D gene: NA; clone size: NA; CDR3 DNA: TGTGCCACGGCACAAGGGGCGATAACAGATACGCAGTATTTT; CDR3 protein: CATAQGAITDTQYF
V gene: TRBV19; J gene: TRBJ2-1; D gene: NA; clone size: NA; CDR3 DNA: TGTGCCAGTGGGGAGAATGAGCAGTTCTTC; CDR3 protein: CASGENEQFF
V gene: TRBV27; J gene: TRBJ1-5; D gene: NA; clone size: few; CDR3 DNA: TGTGCCAGCAGTACCGACAGGTATAGCAATCAGCCCCAGCATTTT; CDR3 protein: CASSTDRYSNQPQHF
V gene: TRBV9; J gene: TRBJ2-1; D gene: TRBD2; clone size: once; CDR3 DNA: TGTGCCAGCAGCGTAGGGCGGGAGTCATACAATGAGCAGTTCTTC; CDR3 protein: CASSVGRESYNEQFF
V gene: TRBV5-4; J gene: TRBJ2-5; D gene: TRBD1; clone size: NA; CDR3 DNA: TGTGCCAGCAGCCGTGGGACAGTCCGGGGCGAGACCCAGTACTTC; CDR3 protein: CASSRGTVRGETQYF
V gene: TRBV15; J gene: TRBJ1-1; D gene: NA; clone size: once; CDR3 DNA: TGTGCCACCAGCAGAGATCGGGGGGAAGGAGCTTTCTTT; CDR3 protein: CATSRDRGEGAFF
V gene: TRBV5-4; J gene: TRBJ2-1; D gene: TRBD2; clone size: NA; CDR3 DNA: TGTGCCAGCAGCTCGGGACTAGCTCCTGAGCAGTTCTTC; CDR3 protein: CASSSGLAPEQFF
V gene: TRBV2; J gene: TRBJ1-5; D gene: NA; clone size: NA; CDR3 DNA: TGTGCCAGCAGACAGCTTTATAGCAATCAGCCCCAGCATTTT; CDR3 protein: CASRQLYSNQPQHF
V gene: TRBV7-3; J gene: TRBJ1-1; D gene: NA; clone size: NA; CDR3 DNA: TGTGCCAGCAGCTTATTCGCCGGGACAACGAACACTGAAGCTTTCTTT; CDR3 protein: CASSLFAGTTNTEAFF
V gene: TRBV28; J gene: TRBJ2-3; D gene: NA; clone size: few; CDR3 DNA: TGTGCCAGCAGTCGGACAGATCCAGAAACAGATACGCAGTATTTT; CDR3 protein: CASSRTDPETDTQYF
V gene: TRBV5-1; J gene: TRBJ2-7; D gene: NA; clone size: NA; CDR3 DNA: TGCGCCAGCAGCTTGACCGGGAAGCTTGCCTACGAGCAGTACTTC; CDR3 protein: CASSLTGKLAYEQYF
V gene: TRBV28; J gene: TRBJ1-1; D gene: TRBD1; clone size: NA; CDR3 DNA: TGTGCCAGCAGCTCGTACAGGGGGCGGAACACTGAAGCTTTCTTT; CDR3 protein: CASSSYRGRNTEAFF
V gene: TRBV10-2; J gene: TRBJ2-1; D gene: NA; clone size: NA; CDR3 DNA: TGCGCCAGCAATGACGGGCCTAAGCGGAGGCAGTTCTTC; CDR3 protein: CASNDGPKRRQFF
V gene: TRBV5-1; J gene: TRBJ2-2; D gene: NA; clone size: NA; CDR3 DNA: TGCGCCAGCAGCCCTATACAGGGGAGGACCGGGGAGCTGTTTTTT; CDR3 protein: CASSPIQGRTGELFF
V gene: TRBV11-2; J gene: TRBJ1-2; D gene: NA; clone size: NA; CDR3 DNA: TGTGCCAGCAGCTTAGACACGACAGCAAACTATGGCTACACCTTC; CDR3 protein: CASSLDTTANYGYTF
V gene: TRBV29-1; J gene: TRBJ2-7; D gene: TRBD2; clone size: NA; CDR3 DNA: TGCAGCGCTAAAGGGACTAGCGGGAGTTCCTACGAGCAGTACTTC; CDR3 protein: CSAKGTSGSSYEQYF
V gene: TRBV7-8; J gene: TRBJ2-1; D gene: TRBD2; clone size: NA; CDR3 DNA: TGTGCCAGCAGCCCGCTACCGGGACTAGCGGGAATTGAGCAGTTCTTC; CDR3 protein: CASSPLPGLAGIEQFF
V gene: TRBV28; J gene: TRBJ2-7; D gene: NA; clone size: NA; CDR3 DNA: TGTGCCAGCAGCTATACAGGGATCCGACCCTACGAGCAGTACTTC; CDR3 protein: CASSYTGIRPYEQYF
V gene: TRBV29-1; J gene: TRBJ1-2; D gene: NA; clone size: NA; CDR3 DNA: TGCAGCGTTGGTCGCAGCGTTGGTGGCTACACCTTC; CDR3 protein: CSVGRSVGGYTF
V gene: TRBV28; J gene: TRBJ1-5; D gene: NA; clone size: NA; CDR3 DNA: TGTGCCAGCAGTCCCCTGACAGGATACCAGCCCCAGCATTTT; CDR3 protein: CASSPLTGYQPQHF